This T cell receptor (beta chain) was sequenced for a study of post-analysis software for immune sequencing data. Study information: The study covered relapsing-remitting, secondary progressive and progressive-relapsing courses of multiple sclerosis.

Incorporated into the TCR beta cDNA libraries were unique molecular identifiers, which served to reduce PCR and sequencing biases. TCRdb analysed the PCR reads with MiXCR anew, one entry per CDR3 protein. Among 400,000 to 500,000 distinct CDR3 sequences listed, approximately 38% were seen once. Study findings and constraints: Elevated frequency relative to controls characterized roughly five TRBV segments in patients, TRBV5-6, TRBV5-1 and TRBV20-1 among them. Significantly lower normalized Chao1 diversity was found in patients with multiple sclerosis relative to controls.

The V and J ends lost 0 bases and 11 bases respectively, with 16 bases between them. Germline V gene lookup returns CDR1 MGHRA and CDR2 YSYEKL. The CDR3 sequence is 14 residues long. This clonotype was seen a single time. Its antigen is as yet unknown. The chain links TRBV4-1 to TRBJ2-5; D possibly uses TRBD1 or TRBD2 (6 bases each). Sequenced sample: blood. The TCR comes from a girl aged 2-10 years with multiple sclerosis. CDR3 coding DNA: TGCGCCAGCAGCCAAGAGTGGGGGGCTAATGAGCAGTACTTC. It is translated as CASSQEWGANEQYF.